This T cell receptor beta chain appears in the sequencing data of a study of T-cell memory formation after mild COVID-19. TCRdb re-analysed the 5' RACE reads in MiXCR, keeping a single row per CDR3 protein. The sample includes approximately 250,000 distinct CDR3 sequences, over 15% seen only once; the top ten take approximately 20%. V gave up 3 bases and J gave up 2 bases, with 8 bases separating them. The CDR3 is made up of 13 amino acids. Germline loops: CDR1 SGHTA, CDR2 FQGNSA. The clonotype comes from a man in his late teens or twenties who had mild COVID-19 (a few samples of this study predate the infection). Cell type and time point are not known. V and J are TRBV7-2 and TRBJ2-7; a weak D match, TRBD1 (5 bases). The sample was PBMCs or a T cell subset sorted from them (not recorded which). Here the CDR3 DNA reads TGTGCCAGCAGCTTCACAGGCCCCTACGAGCAGTACTTC. The encoded protein is CASSFTGPYEQYF.